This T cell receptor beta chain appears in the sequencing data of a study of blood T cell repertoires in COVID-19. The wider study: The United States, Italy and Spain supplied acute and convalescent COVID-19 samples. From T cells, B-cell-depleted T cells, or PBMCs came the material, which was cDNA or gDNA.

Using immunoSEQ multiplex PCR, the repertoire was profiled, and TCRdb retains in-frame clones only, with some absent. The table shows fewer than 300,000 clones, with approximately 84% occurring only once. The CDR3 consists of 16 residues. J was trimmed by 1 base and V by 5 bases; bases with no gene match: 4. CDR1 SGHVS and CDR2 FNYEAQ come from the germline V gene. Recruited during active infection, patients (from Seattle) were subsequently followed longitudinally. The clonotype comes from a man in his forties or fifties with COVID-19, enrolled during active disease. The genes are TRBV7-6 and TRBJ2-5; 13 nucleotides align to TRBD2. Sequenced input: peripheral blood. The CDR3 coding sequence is TGTGCCAGCAGCCAGGGACTAGCGGGGTTCCAAGAGACCCAGTACTTC. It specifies CASSQGLAGFQETQYF.